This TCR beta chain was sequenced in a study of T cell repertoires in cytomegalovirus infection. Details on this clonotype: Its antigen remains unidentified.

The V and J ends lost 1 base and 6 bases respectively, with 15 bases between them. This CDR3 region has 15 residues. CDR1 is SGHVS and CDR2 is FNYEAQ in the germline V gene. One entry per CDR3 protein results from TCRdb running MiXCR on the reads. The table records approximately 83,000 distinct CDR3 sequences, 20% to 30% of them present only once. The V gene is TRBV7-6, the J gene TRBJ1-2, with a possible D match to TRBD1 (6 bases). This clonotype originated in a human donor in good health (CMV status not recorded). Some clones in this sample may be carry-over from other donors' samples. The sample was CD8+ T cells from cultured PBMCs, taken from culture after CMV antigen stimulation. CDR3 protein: CASSLDGRGLDGYTF. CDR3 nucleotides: TGTGCCAGCAGCTTAGACGGCAGGGGACTGGATGGCTACACCTTC.